The next 29 T cell receptor beta chains were all read from a single sample in a study of shared clonotypes between healthy human individuals. Profiled with immunoSEQ multiplex PCR; TCRdb holds only in-frame clones, not every one. Of roughly 2,000,000 clones listed, about 93% were seen once; the top ten hold over 1.5%. Naive CD8 isolation took CD45RO-negative cells positively selected for CCR7 and excluded terminally differentiated effector memory CD45RA+ cells. The sequencing input was naive CD8+ T cells from PBMCs. These receptors were obtained from a young man in good health. Some clones in this sample may be carry-over from other donors' samples.

Worth noting for this clone: This sample also contains other DNA sequences that code for the same CDR3. The CDR3 protein is CASSLRGPETQYF. Here the CDR3 DNA reads TGTGCCAGCAGTTTACGGGGCCCAGAGACCCAGTACTTC. This rearrangement joins TRBV28 to TRBJ2-5, with D perhaps matching TRBD1 or TRBD2 (5 bases each). V was trimmed by 2 bases and J by 4 bases, leaving 8 bases between them. The CDR3 length is 13 residues. The germline V gene encodes CDR1 MDHEN and CDR2 SYDVKM. Variable domain in full (rest from reference TRBV28 and TRBJ2-5): DVKVTQSSRYLVKRTGEKVFLECVQDMDHENMFWYRQDPGLGLRLIYFSYDVKMKEKGDIPEGYSVSREKKERFSLILESASTNQTSMYLCASSLRGPETQYFGPGTRLLVL.

The chain is built from TRBV7-8 and TRBJ1-2; 7 bases fit TRBD1. Germline loops: CDR1 SGHVS, CDR2 FQNEAQ. The trim removed 3 bases at V and 8 bases at J, leaving 12 bases unmatched. This CDR3 has 15 amino acids. The CDR3 region has the DNA TGTGCCAGCAGCTTGGACCTCCGGGACAGCAAAGGCTACACCTTC. This codes for CASSLDLRDSKGYTF.

The chain combines TRBV29-1 with TRBJ1-1; D unresolved. This CDR3 is 14 amino acids long. Trimming shortened V by 7 bases and J by 4 bases, and 19 bases separated the two germline ends. The germline gives CDR1 SQVTM, CDR2 ANQGSEA. The CDR3 DNA follows: TGCAGCGCCCGAGGGATAGGGTTTCGCACTGAAGCTTTCTTT. Translated, it gives CSARGIGFRTEAFF.

The chain joins TRBV4-3 to TRBJ1-5, with no clear D. The ends were cut back, 0 bases at V and 0 bases at J, with 15 bases in the middle. This CDR3 comprises 18 residues. Germline values: CDR1 LGHNA, CDR2 YSLEER. CDR3 sequence reads: CASSQDLWQEDSNQPQHF. CDR3 DNA: TGCGCCAGCAGCCAAGATCTCTGGCAGGAAGATAGCAATCAGCCCCAGCATTTT.

The chain joins TRBV27 to TRBJ1-4, with 9 positions matching TRBD1. CDR1 and CDR2 from the germline V gene are MNHEY and SMNVEV (reference sequence). CDR3 length: 16 amino acids. V was clipped by 0 bases and J by 8 bases; unmatched bases: 7. DNA for the CDR3: TGTGCCAGCAGTTTATCCCCCGGGACAGGGAGGGAAAAACTGTTTTTT. Translated, it gives CASSLSPGTGREKLFF. Full variable domain (missing parts from reference TRBV27 and TRBJ1-4): EAQVTQNPRYLITVTGKKLTVTCSQNMNHEYMSWYRQDPGLGLRQIYYSMNVEVTDKGDVPEGYKVSRKEKRNFPLILESPSPNQTSLYFCASSLSPGTGREKLFFGSGTQLSVL.

The CDR3: CASSYPAGGSPYNSPLHF. CDR3 nucleotide sequence: TGTGCCAGCAGCTACCCAGCTGGGGGATCCCCATATAATTCACCCCTCCACTTT. V gene TRBV7-9 combines with J gene TRBJ1-6; TRBD1 might be the D (5 bases). V dropped 4 bases and J dropped 4 bases, with 20 bases sitting between them. Germline CDR1 reads SEHNR; CDR2 reads FQNEAQ (reference sequence). CDR3 length: 18 amino acids.

This rearrangement joins TRBV19 to TRBJ1-2, with unresolved D. Germline V gene sequence: CDR1 LNHDA, CDR2 SQIVND (reference sequence). This CDR3 comprises 11 residues. V lost 4 bases and J 4 bases, leaving 4 bases between the germline ends. The CDR3 DNA is TGTGCCAGTAGTACCCTCTATGGCTACACCTTC. It codes for CASSTLYGYTF.

The chain has TRBV29-1 and TRBJ2-7, with D perhaps matching TRBD2 (5 bases). This CDR3 is built from 13 residues. V shed 4 bases and J shed 3 bases, with 13 bases lying between them. Germline loops: CDR1 SQVTM, CDR2 ANQGSEA. The CDR3 loop is CSVGGLGSYEQYF. In nucleotides, the CDR3 is TGCAGCGTTGGAGGGCTGGGGAGCTACGAGCAGTACTTC.

The V call is TRBV12-5, the J call TRBJ2-3, with TRBD2 identical over 8 bases. Germline CDR1 LGHNT, CDR2 FRNRAP. CDR3 length equals 14 residues. V lost 9 bases, J lost 5 bases, and 10 bases stayed unmatched. The CDR3 sequence is CASAGAGVGDTQYF. The CDR3 region has the DNA TGTGCTAGCGCTGGAGCGGGAGTCGGAGATACGCAGTATTTT.

The chain joins TRBV27 to TRBJ2-1, with 11 bases that match TRBD2. V shed 6 bases, J shed 7 bases, and the junction held 11 bases outside the gene matches. Germline V CDR1 and CDR2: MNHEY, SMNVEV (reference sequence). CDR3 length equals 16 residues. The CDR3 here is CASSLLRSGRENEQFF. The CDR3 DNA reads TGTGCCAGCAGCCTTTTACGTAGCGGGAGGGAAAATGAGCAGTTCTTC.

The rearrangement uses TRBV28 and TRBJ2-6; D gene uncertain. The CDR3 totals 15 residues. CDR1 and CDR2 (germline): MDHEN, SYDVKM. V was shortened by 2 bases and J by 1 base, with 6 bases between the two germline ends. CDR3 loop: CASSLPASGANVLTF. CDR3 sequence (DNA): TGTGCCAGCAGTTTACCCGCGTCTGGGGCCAACGTCCTGACTTTC.

V and J are TRBV9 and TRBJ2-3; TRBD2 matches 9 bases. V gave up 3 bases and J gave up 4 bases; unmatched junction bases: 3. Germline CDR1 reads SGDLS; CDR2 reads YYNGEE. The CDR3 totals 14 residues. The CDR3 reads CASSGRTSADTQYF. In DNA, the CDR3 is TGTGCCAGCAGCGGGAGGACTAGCGCAGATACGCAGTATTTT.

The chain links TRBV13 to TRBJ2-7; D is uncertain. V was cut by 3 bases and J by 4 bases, with 7 bases left in between. There are 12 residues in the CDR3. Germline V lookup: CDR1 PRHDT, CDR2 FYEKMQ (reference sequence). CDR3 sequence: CASSFFKYEQYF. In DNA form, the CDR3 reads TGTGCCAGCAGCTTTTTTAAGTACGAGCAGTACTTC.

The chain has TRBV30 and TRBJ2-2; 7 nucleotides match TRBD2. Germline loops: CDR1 GTSNPN, CDR2 SVGIG (reference sequence). J was trimmed by 4 bases and V by 0 bases; bases with no gene match: 8. The CDR3 runs 16 residues. CDR3 protein: CAWSVPVGGFTGELFF. As DNA, the CDR3 is TGTGCCTGGAGTGTACCGGTCGGGGGGTTCACCGGGGAGCTGTTTTTT.

The genes are TRBV27 and TRBJ2-1; 12 bases align to TRBD2. Germline V gene lookup returns CDR1 MNHEY and CDR2 SMNVEV (reference sequence). The V and J ends lost 2 bases and 8 bases, in that order; junction bases with no gene match: 4. This CDR3 is built from 15 residues. The CDR3 DNA reads as TGTGCCAGCAGTTTACTTCTAGCGGGAGGGGATGAGCAGTTCTTC. This sequence encodes CASSLLLAGGDEQFF.

V usage is TRBV28 and J usage is TRBJ2-7; 8 bases map to TRBD1. CDR3 size: 13 residues. CDR1 and CDR2 from the germline V gene are MDHEN and SYDVKM. J was trimmed by 5 bases and V by 5 bases; bases with no gene match: 5. The DNA of the CDR3 is TGTGCCAGCAGTACGGGACAGGTGGACGAGCAGTACTTC. Translated: CASSTGQVDEQYF.

In its sample, this clone was seen once. The chain joins TRBV7-6 to TRBJ2-4, with TRBD1 matching over 8 bases. Germline V gene sequence: CDR1 SGHVS, CDR2 FNYEAQ. V dropped 5 bases and J dropped 0; count of bases not matched to a gene: 15. The CDR3 has 19 amino acids. The CDR3 loop is CASSPIWRGQGGAKNIQYF. The CDR3 DNA reads TGTGCCAGCAGCCCGATCTGGCGAGGACAGGGTGGAGCCAAAAACATTCAGTACTTC. The full variable domain, with the rest looked up from reference TRBV7-6 and TRBJ2-4, is GAGVSQSPRYKVTKRGQDVALRCDPISGHVSLYWYRQALGQGPEFLTYFNYEAQQDKSGLPNDRFSAERPEGSISTLTIQRTEQRDSAMYRCASSPIWRGQGGAKNIQYFGAGTRLSVL.

V usage is TRBV7-8 and J usage is TRBJ2-3, with 14 nucleotides matching TRBD2. The CDR3 runs to 15 residues. Trimming removed 1 base from V and 6 bases from J; junction bases left unmatched: 0. CDR1 and CDR2 (germline): SGHVS, FQNEAQ. The CDR3, as DNA: TGTGCCAGCAGCTTAGGGACTAGCGGGAGGGATACGCAGTATTTT. This sequence encodes CASSLGTSGRDTQYF.

The chain is built from TRBV15 and TRBJ2-5, with D possibly being TRBD1 (6 bases). CDR3 length equals 15 residues. Deletions cut 1 base from V and 4 bases from J, with 13 bases between. Per germline, CDR1 LNHNV and CDR2 YYDKDF (reference sequence). For the CDR3, the DNA is TGTGCCACCAGCAGAGGTTCTTTGGGGGCAGAGACCCAGTACTTC. It translates to CATSRGSLGAETQYF.

The V and J genes are TRBV15 and TRBJ2-1; the D is unclear. V gave up 4 bases and J gave up 2 bases, with 6 bases separating them. The CDR3 totals 13 residues. Germline CDR1 LNHNV, CDR2 YYDKDF (reference sequence). The CDR3 reads CATSTLPYNEQFF. CDR3 in DNA: TGTGCCACCAGCACCCTCCCCTACAATGAGCAGTTCTTC. The complete variable domain, with remaining parts taken from reference TRBV15 and TRBJ2-1, reads DAMVIQNPRYQVTQFGKPVTLSCSQTLNHNVMYWYQQKSSQAPKLLFHYYDKDFNNEADTPDNFQSRRPNTSFCFLDIRSPGLGDTAMYLCATSTLPYNEQFFGPGTRLTVL.

This clone came up once. The V call is TRBV10-3, the J call TRBJ1-1, with 9 positions matching TRBD1. Trimming took 8 bases from V and 3 from J; bases not matched to a gene: 16. The CDR3 has 17 amino acids. Looked up from germline, CDR1 is ENHRY and CDR2 is SYGVKD. Written as DNA, the CDR3 is TGTGCCATCTGTACCGGGACAGGGAATGAGACCGACACTGAAGCTTTCTTT. It encodes CAICTGTGNETDTEAFF.

The chain carries TRBV7-9 and TRBJ1-1, with 9 bases matching TRBD1. This CDR3 comprises 15 residues. V trimming: 2 bases; J trimming: 10 bases; junction bases outside the gene matches: 11. Per the germline V gene, CDR1 is SEHNR and CDR2 is FQNEAQ (reference sequence). For the CDR3, the DNA is TGTGCCAGCAGCTTATCTTCCGGGACAGGGTTCGGAGCTTTCTTT. Protein product: CASSLSSGTGFGAFF.

This chain connects TRBV4-1 to TRBJ2-7; D is ambiguous. CDR3 length equals 16 residues. V lost 0 bases, J lost 0 bases, and 12 bases lay in between. Germline CDR1 reads MGHRA; CDR2 reads YSYEKL. The CDR3 region has the DNA TGCGCCAGCAGCCAAGATCGAGGCACCTCCTCCTACGAGCAGTACTTC. Amino acids: CASSQDRGTSSYEQYF.

The V gene is TRBV19, the J gene TRBJ2-4; D not certain. Trimming removed 6 bases at V and 9 bases at J, with 9 bases between. The CDR3 loop spans 11 amino acids. From germline, CDR1 is LNHDA and CDR2 SQIVND (reference sequence). Written as DNA, the CDR3 is TGTGCCAGTAGCCCGGATGGCATTCAGTACTTC. Translating gives CASSPDGIQYF. Looking up the rest from reference TRBV19 and TRBJ2-4 gives the full variable domain: DGGITQSPKYLFRKEGQNVTLSCEQNLNHDAMYWYRQDPGQGLRLIYYSQIVNDFQKGDIAEGYSVSREKKESFPLTVTSAQKNPTAFYLCASSPDGIQYFGAGTRLSVL.

The chain has TRBV9 and TRBJ2-1; 7 nucleotides agree with TRBD2. The trim removed 4 bases at V and 3 bases at J, leaving 13 bases unmatched. Germline loops: CDR1 SGDLS, CDR2 YYNGEE. The CDR3 consists of 17 residues. CDR3 residues: CASSPYPRLAGYNEQFF. DNA of the CDR3: TGTGCCAGCAGCCCCTACCCCCGACTAGCCGGCTACAATGAGCAGTTCTTC.

This sequence joins TRBV28 and TRBJ2-7; 8 nucleotides agree with TRBD2. Per the germline V gene, CDR1 is MDHEN and CDR2 is SYDVKM. CDR3 length: 14 amino acids. J was trimmed by 0 bases and V by 3 bases; bases with no gene match: 1. The CDR3 sequence: CASSLTSASYEQYF. DNA of the CDR3: TGTGCCAGCAGTTTGACTAGCGCCTCCTACGAGCAGTACTTC. Looking up the rest from reference TRBV28 and TRBJ2-7 gives the full variable domain: DVKVTQSSRYLVKRTGEKVFLECVQDMDHENMFWYRQDPGLGLRLIYFSYDVKMKEKGDIPEGYSVSREKKERFSLILESASTNQTSMYLCASSLTSASYEQYFGPGTRLTVT.

This clone was found once. This chain joins TRBV11-3 and TRBJ2-2, with D possibly TRBD1 on 6 matching bases. The V end was cut by 4 bases, the J end by 3 bases, with 12 bases between. The CDR3 covers 15 residues. The germline V gene encodes CDR1 SGHNT and CDR2 YENEEA. The CDR3 sequence is CASSSTGMDTGELFF. For the CDR3, the DNA is TGTGCCAGCAGCTCCACAGGGATGGACACCGGGGAGCTGTTTTTT.

The chain links TRBV9 to TRBJ2-1; TRBD2 matches at 8 bases. CDR3 length: 13 residues. The trim removed 4 bases at V and 10 bases at J, leaving 7 bases unmatched. Germline V gene sequence: CDR1 SGDLS, CDR2 YYNGEE. The CDR3 protein is CASSTGTSWEQFF. The CDR3 nucleotides are TGTGCCAGCAGCACAGGGACTAGTTGGGAGCAGTTCTTC. Complete variable domain (other parts from reference TRBV9 and TRBJ2-1): DSGVTQTPKHLITATGQRVTLRCSPRSGDLSVYWYQQSLDQGLQFLIQYYNGEERAKGNILERFSAQQFPDLHSELNLSSLELGDSALYFCASSTGTSWEQFFGPGTRLTVL.

The chain employs TRBV9 and TRBJ2-3; maybe TRBD1 (6 bases). The CDR3 covers 14 residues. CDR1 and CDR2 (germline): SGDLS, YYNGEE. Trimming pared 6 bases from V and 2 bases from J, leaving 13 bases between. The CDR3 here is CASNQDRYTDTQYF. CDR3 DNA: TGTGCCAGCAACCAAGACAGGTACACAGATACGCAGTATTTT.